The 30 T cell receptor beta chains below were found in one sample sequenced in a study of T cells in localized non-small cell lung cancer. This table comes from immunoSEQ multiplex PCR, and its TCRdb copy is limited to in-frame clones, with some not included. Counted here are 40,000 to 55,000 clones, roughly 79% occurring once; the ten biggest clones make up roughly 18%. Material: peripheral blood mononuclear cells, obtained before any cancer treatment. The receptors shown here come from a man aged 35 to 69 with stage III lung adenocarcinoma.

The chain links TRBV7-2 to TRBJ1-1, with D unresolved. CDR3 length equals 16 residues. Germline CDR1 is SGHTA and CDR2 is FQGNSA. Trimming stripped 1 base from V and 1 base from J, with 13 bases between. This chain's CDR3 is CASSLGGELRNTEAFF. The DNA for the CDR3 is TGTGCCAGCAGCTTAGGGGGAGAGCTTCGGAACACTGAAGCTTTCTTT. Drawing the rest from reference TRBV7-2 and TRBJ1-1, the complete variable domain is GAGVSQSPSNKVTEKGKDVELRCDPISGHTALYWYRQSLGQGLEFLIYFQGNSAPDKSGLPSDRFSAERTGGSVSTLTIQRTQQEDSAVYLCASSLGGELRNTEAFFGQGTRLTVV.

The chain combines TRBV6-5 with TRBJ2-5, with a weak D call TRBD2 (6 bases). The germline gives CDR1 MNHEY, CDR2 SVGAGI. The CDR3 has 14 residues. V was shortened by 0 bases and J by 5 bases, with 10 bases between the two germline ends. This CDR3 is CASSYSQRGETQYF. CDR3 nucleotide sequence: TGTGCCAGCAGTTACTCCCAACGGGGGGAGACCCAGTACTTC.

The chain recombines TRBV5-1 with TRBJ1-3, with no clear D. V lost 1 base and J 1 base, leaving 9 bases between the germline ends. This CDR3 contains 15 residues. Germline V gene sequence: CDR1 SGHRS, CDR2 YFSETQ. The CDR3 region is CASSLPEGSGNTIYF. The CDR3 coding sequence is TGCGCCAGCAGCTTGCCTGAAGGATCTGGAAACACCATATATTTT. The entire variable domain, with the rest obtained from reference TRBV5-1 and TRBJ1-3, is as follows: KAGVTQTPRYLIKTRGQQVTLSCSPISGHRSVSWYQQTPGQGLQFLFEYFSETQRNKGNFPGRFSGRQFSNSRSEMNVSTLELGDSALYLCASSLPEGSGNTIYFGEGSWLTVV.

The chain combines TRBV18 with TRBJ2-5, with 9 bases identical to TRBD2. This CDR3 region has 18 residues. Germline CDR1 KGHSH, CDR2 LQKENI. Germline trimming cut 3 bases from V and 3 bases from J; bases unmatched to any gene: 14. The CDR3 protein is CASSPSLAGRSDKETQYF. DNA for the CDR3: TGTGCCAGCTCACCCTCCCTAGCGGGGCGATCGGACAAAGAGACCCAGTACTTC.

The chain is built from TRBV13 and TRBJ2-3, with D possibly TRBD2 on 5 matching bases. V lost 3 bases, J lost 0 bases, and 7 bases lay in between. The CDR3 contains 14 residues. The germline CDR1 and CDR2 sequences are PRHDT and FYEKMQ (reference sequence). The CDR3 here is CASSLSGSTDTQYF. DNA of the CDR3: TGTGCCAGCAGCTTGTCGGGAAGCACAGATACGCAGTATTTT.

As concerns this clone: Germline and junction disagree at one end, which may indicate a read error. This sequence joins TRBV14 and TRBJ1-2, with a possible D match to TRBD1 (5 bases). Germline CDR1 reads SGHDN; CDR2 reads FVKESK. CDR3 length equals 13 residues. The CDR3 reads CANSELAGGTTNF. The CDR3 DNA is TGTGCCAACTCCGAACTAGCCGGGGGGACTACAAACTTC.

The V and J genes are TRBV5-1 and TRBJ2-2; tentatively, D is TRBD1 or TRBD2 (5 bases each). V was clipped by 8 bases and J by 0 bases, with 14 bases between them. This CDR3 contains 15 residues. Germline V CDR1 and CDR2: SGHRS, YFSETQ. In DNA form, the CDR3 reads TGCGCCAGTTTCCCCGGGACGACGAACACCGGGGAGCTGTTTTTT. The encoded protein is CASFPGTTNTGELFF.

V is TRBV5-5 and J is TRBJ2-2; D not resolved. Germline V lookup: CDR1 SGHKS, CDR2 YYEKEE (reference sequence). V lost 7 bases, J lost 10 bases, and 17 bases lay in between. The CDR3 is 13 amino acids. CDR3 residues: CASGRAPSEELFF. The CDR3 bases are TGTGCCAGCGGCCGGGCACCCTCCGAGGAGCTGTTTTTT.

This rearrangement joins TRBV2 to TRBJ2-1, with TRBD2 identical over 9 bases. The CDR3 spans 13 residues. Per the germline V gene, CDR1 is SNHLY and CDR2 is FYNNEI. Unmatched junction bases numbered 3, after V lost 7 bases and J lost 5 bases. CDR3 DNA sequence: TGTGCCAGCAACCAGCGGGGGGACAATGAGCAGTTCTTC. It yields the protein CASNQRGDNEQFF. Together with reference TRBV2 and TRBJ2-1, the CDR3 gives the full variable domain: EPEVTQTPSHQVTQMGQEVILRCVPISNHLYFYWYRQILGQKVEFLVSFYNNEISEKSEIFDDQFSVERPDGSNFTLKIRSTKLEDSAMYFCASNQRGDNEQFFGPGTRLTVL.

This chain connects TRBV2 to TRBJ2-3; TRBD2 agrees at 10 bases. Germline CDR1 is SNHLY and CDR2 is FYNNEI. Trimming removed 9 bases from V and 4 bases from J; junction bases left unmatched: 16. CDR3 size: 17 residues. CDR3 bases: TGTGCCAGTCGCGGGATTATAGCGGGGGGAGGGTCAGATACGCAGTATTTT. Its protein is CASRGIIAGGGSDTQYF. Together with reference TRBV2 and TRBJ2-3, the CDR3 gives the full variable domain: EPEVTQTPSHQVTQMGQEVILRCVPISNHLYFYWYRQILGQKVEFLVSFYNNEISEKSEIFDDQFSVERPDGSNFTLKIRSTKLEDSAMYFCASRGIIAGGGSDTQYFGPGTRLTVL.

The J gene is TRBJ2-5, the V gene TRBV11-2, with 10 bases fitting TRBD1. The CDR3 has 15 amino acids. Trimming removed 5 bases from V and 5 bases from J; junction bases left unmatched: 8. CDR1 and CDR2 (germline): SGHAT, FQNNGV. CDR3 loop: CASSPRQGAGETQYF. The CDR3 nucleotides are TGTGCCAGCAGCCCACGACAGGGGGCAGGGGAGACCCAGTACTTC. Combining the CDR3 with reference TRBV11-2 and TRBJ2-5 gives the whole variable domain EAGVAQSPRYKIIEKRQSVAFWCNPISGHATLYWYQQILGQGPKLLIQFQNNGVVDDSQLPKDRFSAERLKGVDSTLKIQPAKLEDSAVYLCASSPRQGAGETQYFGPGTRLLVL.

The table lists this clone with a count of one. This sequence joins TRBV30 and TRBJ2-7; 7 positions match TRBD1. CDR1 and CDR2 from the germline V gene are GTSNPN and SVGIG (reference sequence). This CDR3 is 14 amino acids long. With V trimmed by 3 bases and J by 3 bases, 8 bases remained unmatched. Written as DNA, the CDR3 is TGTGCCTGGAGCGCTCCGGGACAGTTCTACGAGCAGTACTTC. It translates to CAWSAPGQFYEQYF.

The genes are TRBV6-1 and TRBJ1-2, with unresolved D. CDR1 is MNHNS and CDR2 is SASEGT in the germline V gene. Trimming removed 1 base from V and 5 bases from J, with 8 bases in between. The CDR3 totals 13 residues. Here the CDR3 DNA reads TGTGCCAGCAGTGAAGTGACACGTTATGGCTACACCTTC. Its protein is CASSEVTRYGYTF.

This rearrangement joins TRBV7-8 to TRBJ1-1; D is unresolved. Germline V gives CDR1 SGHVS, CDR2 FQNEAQ. The ends were cut back, 5 bases at V and 4 bases at J, with 8 bases in the middle. The CDR3 spans 12 residues. CDR3 loop: CASSKELTEAFF. The DNA of the CDR3 is TGTGCCAGCAGCAAAGAGCTCACTGAAGCTTTCTTT.

This clone was picked up a small number of times. The V gene is TRBV27, the J gene TRBJ1-5; the D gene is possibly TRBD1 (6 bases). The germline V and J ends were trimmed by 4 bases and 2 bases, with 9 bases remaining between them. The CDR3 is made up of 14 amino acids. Per germline, CDR1 MNHEY and CDR2 SMNVEV (reference sequence). This CDR3 reads CASSSGGGNQPQHF. As DNA, the CDR3 is TGTGCCAGCAGTTCGGGGGGCGGCAATCAGCCCCAGCATTTT.

This clone was detected only once. The same CDR3 can be traced to other DNA sequences in this sample. V usage is TRBV5-1 and J usage is TRBJ1-2; 10 positions match TRBD1. Trimming took 4 bases from V and 3 from J; bases not matched to a gene: 3. The CDR3 is 14 residues long. Per germline, CDR1 SGHRS and CDR2 YFSETQ. Here the CDR3 DNA reads TGCGCCAGCAGCGAGGGGACAGGGGACTATGGCTACACCTTC. Translation gives CASSEGTGDYGYTF.

This rearrangement joins TRBV19 to TRBJ2-3; perhaps TRBD2 as D (5 bases). This CDR3 has 15 amino acids. V lost 2 bases and J 2 bases, leaving 11 bases between the germline ends. CDR1 and CDR2 (germline): LNHDA, SQIVND (reference sequence). Here the CDR3 DNA reads TGTGCCAGTAGTATATGGCTAGCCCACACAGATACGCAGTATTTT. Its protein is CASSIWLAHTDTQYF.

This rearrangement joins TRBV6-1 to TRBJ2-5; TRBD2 agrees at 7 bases. J gave up 5 bases and V 3 bases, and 15 bases lay outside the gene matches. The CDR3 has 17 residues. CDR1 MNHNS and CDR2 SASEGT come from the germline V gene. The CDR3 DNA follows: TGTGCCAGCAGTGATTTGGGGTCCGGGGGGTATGGGGAGACCCAGTACTTC. It specifies CASSDLGSGGYGETQYF.

In regard to this clone: The DNA is omitted, as the CDR3 cannot be located on it reliably, and the CDR3 follows TCRdb's listing. V is TRBV19 and J is TRBJ2-2; no check of the table's D call, TRBD2, against the DNA was made. With termini counted, the CDR3 has 15 amino acids. The germline gives CDR1 LNHDA, CDR2 SQIVND (reference sequence). The CDR3 here is CASRITSFGAGELFF.

V usage is TRBV5-1 and J usage is TRBJ2-3; 8 positions match TRBD1. This CDR3 has 14 residues. Losses at the gene ends were 0 bases for V and 6 bases for J; bases not matched to a gene: 3. In germline, CDR1 is SGHRS, CDR2 YFSETQ. CDR3 sequence: CASSLGTGSDTQYF. The CDR3 coding sequence is TGCGCCAGCAGCTTGGGGACAGGGTCCGATACGCAGTATTTT.

This chain joins TRBV6-5 and TRBJ1-3; TRBD1 agrees at 7 bases. The CDR3 extends over 14 amino acids. Germline assignment: CDR1 MNHEY and CDR2 SVGAGI. Losses at the gene ends were 11 bases for V and 0 bases for J; bases not matched to a gene: 7. For the CDR3, the DNA is TGTGCCGTAAGGAGGGACAGCTCTGGAAACACCATATATTTT. It translates to CAVRRDSSGNTIYF.

The genes are TRBV2 and TRBJ2-7, with D perhaps being TRBD1 or TRBD2 (6 bases each). In germline, CDR1 is SNHLY, CDR2 FYNNEI. The CDR3 runs to 14 residues. V lost 7 bases and J 0 bases, leaving 13 bases between the germline ends. The CDR3 here is CASIQRGASYEQYF. CDR3 in DNA: TGTGCCAGCATTCAGAGGGGGGCCTCCTACGAGCAGTACTTC.

This clone came up once. The V gene is TRBV6-5, the J gene TRBJ2-1; no clear D gene. Trimming pared 3 bases from V and 10 bases from J, leaving 7 bases between. This CDR3 has 11 amino acids. In germline, CDR1 is MNHEY, CDR2 SVGAGI. Here the CDR3 reads CASSYSEEQFF. CDR3 sequence (DNA): TGTGCCAGCAGTTATTCGGAAGAGCAGTTCTTC.

This sequence joins TRBV2 and TRBJ1-3; D unresolved. CDR3 length: 12 residues. Per germline, CDR1 SNHLY and CDR2 FYNNEI. V lost 4 bases, J lost 3 bases, and 4 bases lay in between. The CDR3 DNA sequence: TGTGCCAGCAGTGCTATTGGAAACACCATATATTTT. Its protein is CASSAIGNTIYF.

The J gene is TRBJ2-3, the V gene TRBV4-3; no reliable D call. V was shortened by 1 base and J by 4 bases, with 0 bases between the two germline ends. The CDR3 totals 11 residues. From germline, CDR1 is LGHNA and CDR2 YSLEER. The CDR3 protein is CASSQADTQYF. CDR3 DNA: TGCGCCAGCAGCCAAGCAGATACGCAGTATTTT.

The rearrangement uses TRBV4-1 and TRBJ1-2; D gene unclear. Germline V gene lookup returns CDR1 MGHRA and CDR2 YSYEKL. The CDR3 runs to 16 residues. Trimming shortened V by 4 bases and J by 0 bases, and 15 bases separated the two germline ends. CDR3 coding DNA: TGCGCCAGCAGCCGTACAAACGGGAGAGCTAACTATGGCTACACCTTC. It specifies CASSRTNGRANYGYTF.

The V and J genes are TRBV5-4 and TRBJ1-2; 7 nucleotides align to TRBD1. In germline, CDR1 is SGHNT, CDR2 YYREEE (reference sequence). V dropped 4 bases and J dropped 4; count of bases not matched to a gene: 10. The CDR3 spans 15 residues. CDR3 coding DNA: TGTGCCAGCAGCCGTCCCGGGACAGAGATCTATGGCTACACCTTC. It specifies CASSRPGTEIYGYTF.

The V call is TRBV29-1, the J call TRBJ2-1; 11 bases line up with TRBD2. CDR1 SQVTM and CDR2 ANQGSEA come from the germline V gene. This CDR3 is built from 13 residues. Written as DNA, the CDR3 is TGCAGTGCGACTAGCGGGGTTTACAATGAGCAGTTCTTC. Amino acid sequence: CSATSGVYNEQFF.

Concerning this clone itself: An end of the junction does not agree with germline; a read error may underlie this. J is TRBJ2-5 and V is TRBV6-1, with 8 bases aligning to TRBD1. Germline V gene lookup returns CDR1 MNHNS and CDR2 SASEGT. The CDR3 sequence is 14 residues long. The chain's CDR3 is CASSEEGDRPPFNF. CDR3 DNA: TGTGCCAGCAGTGAAGAAGGGGACAGGCCGCCCTTTAACTTC.

This rearrangement joins TRBV11-3 to TRBJ2-6, with D unresolved. Looked up from germline, CDR1 is SGHNT and CDR2 is YENEEA. Trimming stripped 5 bases from V and 4 bases from J, with 9 bases between. The CDR3 totals 14 residues. The CDR3 is CASSASPGANVLTF. In nucleotides, the CDR3 is TGTGCCAGCAGCGCCTCTCCGGGGGCCAACGTCCTGACTTTC.